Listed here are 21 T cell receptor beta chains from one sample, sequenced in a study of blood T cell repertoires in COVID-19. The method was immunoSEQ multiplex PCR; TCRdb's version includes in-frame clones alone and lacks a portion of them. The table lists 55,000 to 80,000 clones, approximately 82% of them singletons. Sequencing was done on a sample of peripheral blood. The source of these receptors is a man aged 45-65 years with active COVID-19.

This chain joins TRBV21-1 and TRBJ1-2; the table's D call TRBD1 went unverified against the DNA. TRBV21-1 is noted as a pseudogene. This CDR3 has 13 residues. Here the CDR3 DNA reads TGTGCCGGTACGCACAGGGGGCACTATGGCTACACCTTC. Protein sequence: CAGTHRGHYGYTF.

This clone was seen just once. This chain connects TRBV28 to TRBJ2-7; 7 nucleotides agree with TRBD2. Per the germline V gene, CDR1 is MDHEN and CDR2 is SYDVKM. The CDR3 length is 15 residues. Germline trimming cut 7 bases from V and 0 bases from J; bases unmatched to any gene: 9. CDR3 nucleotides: TGTGCCAGCAACTCATGGGCGGGAGCCTCCTACGAGCAGTACTTC. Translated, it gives CASNSWAGASYEQYF.

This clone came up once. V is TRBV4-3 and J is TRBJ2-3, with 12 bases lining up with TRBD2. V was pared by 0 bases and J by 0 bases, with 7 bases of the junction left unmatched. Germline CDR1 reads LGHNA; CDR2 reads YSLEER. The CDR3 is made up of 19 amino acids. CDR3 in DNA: TGCGCCAGCAGCCAAGATACGACTAGCGGGGGAACTAGCACAGATACGCAGTATTTT. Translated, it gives CASSQDTTSGGTSTDTQYF.

As DNA, the CDR3 is TGTGCCAGCAGCTTAGCTCGACAGGGGAGCACAGATACGCAGTATTTT. Protein sequence: CASSLARQGSTDTQYF. The chain employs TRBV11-2 and TRBJ2-3, with 8 bases matching TRBD1. This CDR3 is 16 amino acids long. With V trimmed by 1 base and J by 0 bases, 3 bases remained unmatched. CDR1 SGHAT and CDR2 FQNNGV come from the germline V gene.

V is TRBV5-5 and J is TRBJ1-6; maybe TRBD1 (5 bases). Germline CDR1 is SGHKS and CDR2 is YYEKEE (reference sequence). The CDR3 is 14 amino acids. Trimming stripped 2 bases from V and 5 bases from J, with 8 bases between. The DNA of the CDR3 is TGTGCCAGCAGCTTCAGACAGAATAATTCACCCCTCCACTTT. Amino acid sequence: CASSFRQNNSPLHF.

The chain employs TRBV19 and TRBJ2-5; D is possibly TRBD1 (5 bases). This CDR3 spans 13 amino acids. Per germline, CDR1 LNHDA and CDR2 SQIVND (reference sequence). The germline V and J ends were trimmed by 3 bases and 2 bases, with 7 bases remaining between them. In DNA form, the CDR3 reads TGTGCCAGTAGTATCAGGGAACAAGAGACCCAGTACTTC. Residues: CASSIREQETQYF.

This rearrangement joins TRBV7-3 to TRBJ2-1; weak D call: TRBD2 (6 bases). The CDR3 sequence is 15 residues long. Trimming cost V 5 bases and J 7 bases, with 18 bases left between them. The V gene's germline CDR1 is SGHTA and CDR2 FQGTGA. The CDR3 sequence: CASSPEATRQNEQFF. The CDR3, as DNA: TGTGCCAGCAGCCCAGAAGCGACTAGACAAAATGAGCAGTTCTTC.

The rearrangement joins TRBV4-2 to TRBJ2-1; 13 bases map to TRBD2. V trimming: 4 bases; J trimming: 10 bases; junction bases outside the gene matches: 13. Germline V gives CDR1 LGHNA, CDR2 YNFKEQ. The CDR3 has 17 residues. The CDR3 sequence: CASSPLMTSGRTGEQFF. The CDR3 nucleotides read TGTGCCAGCAGCCCCCTCATGACTAGCGGGAGGACAGGAGAGCAGTTCTTC.

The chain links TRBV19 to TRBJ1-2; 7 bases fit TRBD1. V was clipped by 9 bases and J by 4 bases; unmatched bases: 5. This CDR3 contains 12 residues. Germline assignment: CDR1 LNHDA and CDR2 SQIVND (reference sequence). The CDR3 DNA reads TGTGCCAGCCGACAGGGAGGCTATGGCTACACCTTC. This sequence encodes CASRQGGYGYTF.

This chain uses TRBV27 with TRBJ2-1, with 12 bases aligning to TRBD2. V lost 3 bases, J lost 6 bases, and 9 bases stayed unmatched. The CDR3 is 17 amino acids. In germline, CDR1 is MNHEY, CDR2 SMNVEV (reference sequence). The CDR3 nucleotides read TGTGCCAGCAGTTTGTTTAGGTCTAGCGGGAGGGGCAATGAGCAGTTCTTC. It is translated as CASSLFRSSGRGNEQFF.

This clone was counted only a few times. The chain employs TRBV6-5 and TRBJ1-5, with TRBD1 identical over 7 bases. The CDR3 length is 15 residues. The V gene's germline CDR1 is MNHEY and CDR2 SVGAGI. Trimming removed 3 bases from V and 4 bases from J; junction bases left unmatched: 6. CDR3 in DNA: TGTGCCAGCAGTTATACAGGGGACGGGAATCAGCCCCAGCATTTT. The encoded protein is CASSYTGDGNQPQHF.

The CDR3 DNA reads TGTGCCAGCAGTTACTCCCAGGATGCAGATACGCAGTATTTT. Protein sequence: CASSYSQDADTQYF. The chain carries TRBV6-5 and TRBJ2-3; no clear D. CDR1 and CDR2 (germline): MNHEY, SVGAGI. V dropped 0 bases and J dropped 4 bases, with 8 bases sitting between them. This CDR3 contains 14 residues.

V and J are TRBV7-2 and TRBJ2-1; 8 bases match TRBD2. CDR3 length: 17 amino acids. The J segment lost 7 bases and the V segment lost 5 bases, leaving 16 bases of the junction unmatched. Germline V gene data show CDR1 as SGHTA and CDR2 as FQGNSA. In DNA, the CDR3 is TGTGCCAGCAGCCCGCCTCCGGGACTAGGGGGGGGGAATGAGCAGTTCTTC. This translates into CASSPPPGLGGGNEQFF.

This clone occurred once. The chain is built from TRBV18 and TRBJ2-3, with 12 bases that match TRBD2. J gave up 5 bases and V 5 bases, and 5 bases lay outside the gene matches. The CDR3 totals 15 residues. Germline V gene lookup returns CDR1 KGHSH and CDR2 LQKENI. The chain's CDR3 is CASSTGLAGLDTQYF. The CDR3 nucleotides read TGTGCCAGCTCAACCGGACTAGCGGGATTAGATACGCAGTATTTT.

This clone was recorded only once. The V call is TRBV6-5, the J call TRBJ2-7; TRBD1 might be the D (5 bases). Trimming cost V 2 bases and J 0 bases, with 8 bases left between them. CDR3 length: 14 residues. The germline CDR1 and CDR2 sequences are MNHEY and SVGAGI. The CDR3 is CASSYGQGSYEQYF. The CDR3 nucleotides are TGTGCCAGCAGTTACGGGCAGGGCTCCTACGAGCAGTACTTC.

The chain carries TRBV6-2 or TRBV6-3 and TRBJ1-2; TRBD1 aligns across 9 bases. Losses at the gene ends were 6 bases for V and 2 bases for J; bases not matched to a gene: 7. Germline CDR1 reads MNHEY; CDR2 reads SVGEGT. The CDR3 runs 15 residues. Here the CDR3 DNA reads TGTGCCAGCAGCCCAAGGGACAGGGAAAACTATGGCTACACCTTC. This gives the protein CASSPRDRENYGYTF.

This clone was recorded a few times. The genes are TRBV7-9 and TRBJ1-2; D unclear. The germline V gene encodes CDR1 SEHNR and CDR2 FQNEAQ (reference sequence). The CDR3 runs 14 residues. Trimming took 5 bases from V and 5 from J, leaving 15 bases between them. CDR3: CASSPLGGSYGYTF. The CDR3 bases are TGTGCCAGCAGCCCCCTTGGCGGGTCATATGGCTACACCTTC.

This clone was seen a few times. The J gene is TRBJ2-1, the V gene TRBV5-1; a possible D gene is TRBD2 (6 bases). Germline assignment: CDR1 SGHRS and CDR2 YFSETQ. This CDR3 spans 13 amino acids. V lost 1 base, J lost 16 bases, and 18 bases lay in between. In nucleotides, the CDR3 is TGCGCCAGCAGCTTGTCGGTCGGGACTGATTATTTCTTC. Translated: CASSLSVGTDYFF.

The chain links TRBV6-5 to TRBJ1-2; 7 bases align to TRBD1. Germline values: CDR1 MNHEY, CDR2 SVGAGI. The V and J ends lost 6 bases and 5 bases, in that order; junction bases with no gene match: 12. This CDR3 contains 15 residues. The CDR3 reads CASSSQGPQGYGYTF. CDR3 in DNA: TGTGCCAGCAGCTCACAGGGGCCCCAGGGGTATGGCTACACCTTC.

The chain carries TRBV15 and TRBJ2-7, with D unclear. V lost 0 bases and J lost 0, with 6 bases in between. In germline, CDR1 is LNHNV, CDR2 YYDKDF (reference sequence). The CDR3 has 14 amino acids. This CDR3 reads CATSRDRSSYEQYF. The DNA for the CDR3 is TGTGCCACCAGCAGAGACAGAAGCTCCTACGAGCAGTACTTC.

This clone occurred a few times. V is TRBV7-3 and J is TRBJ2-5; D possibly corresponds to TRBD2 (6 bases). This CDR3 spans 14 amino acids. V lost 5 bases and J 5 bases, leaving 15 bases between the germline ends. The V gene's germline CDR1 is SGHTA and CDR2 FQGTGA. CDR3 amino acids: CASSPRLGSETQYF. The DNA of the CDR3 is TGTGCCAGCAGCCCCCGACTAGGGTCCGAGACCCAGTACTTC.